Each of the 27 T cell receptor beta chains below was sequenced from the same sample in a study of T cell changes during pregnancy in multiple sclerosis. Sequencing was performed with immunoSEQ multiplex PCR; in TCRdb, only in-frame clones are kept and a portion is missing. This sample has approximately 13,000 clones, with around 88% found just once. The starting material was CD8+ T cells from peripheral blood mononuclear cells, obtained in the second trimester of pregnancy. The receptors stem from a female donor in good health, enrolled as a control in a pregnancy study.

Regarding this clone: One end of the junction does not line up with germline, which may come from a read error. The J gene is TRBJ2-1, the V gene TRBV19; TRBD2 agrees at 10 bases. The germline V gene has CDR1 LNHDA and CDR2 SQIVND (reference sequence). CDR3 length equals 20 residues. DNA of the CDR3: TGTGTCAGTAGTATAGGGCCCACTAGCGGGGCGCCACTGGGCGACAATGAGCAGTTCTTC. Translated, it gives CVSSIGPTSGAPLGDNEQFF.

V gene TRBV2 combines with J gene TRBJ1-2; 9 positions agree with TRBD1. This CDR3 has 16 residues. Germline CDR1 is SNHLY and CDR2 is FYNNEI. V gave up 1 base and J gave up 2 bases; unmatched junction bases: 5. The CDR3 reads CASSEEPGTGNYGYTF. The CDR3 DNA reads as TGTGCCAGCAGTGAAGAACCCGGGACAGGGAACTATGGCTACACCTTC.

The J gene is TRBJ2-7, the V gene TRBV27, with 10 bases that match TRBD2. V shed 4 bases and J 2 bases; nucleotides not matched to a gene: 2. The CDR3 loop spans 14 amino acids. Germline V gene sequence: CDR1 MNHEY, CDR2 SMNVEV (reference sequence). The CDR3 here is CASSYGTSAYEQYF. The CDR3 nucleotides are TGTGCCAGCAGTTACGGGACTAGCGCCTACGAGCAGTACTTC.

This chain joins TRBV6-5 and TRBJ1-2; TRBD1 matches at 9 bases. The CDR3 loop spans 15 amino acids. Trimming took 0 bases from V and 8 from J; bases not matched to a gene: 7. Germline assignment: CDR1 MNHEY and CDR2 SVGAGI. CDR3 coding DNA: TGTGCCAGCAGTTACTCCGGGACAGGGACGTACGGCTACACCTTC. This gives the protein CASSYSGTGTYGYTF.

This sequence joins TRBV12-5 and TRBJ2-1; 10 bases agree with TRBD2. Germline lookup yields CDR1 LGHNT and CDR2 FRNRAP. The CDR3 is 15 residues long. Germline trimming cut 7 bases from V and 4 bases from J; bases unmatched to any gene: 7. The CDR3 protein is CASAPGLASYNEQFF. The CDR3 DNA reads TGTGCTAGTGCCCCGGGACTAGCGTCTTACAATGAGCAGTTCTTC.

This clone was observed a few times. This chain links TRBV18 with TRBJ1-5, with D possibly TRBD1 on 6 matching bases. This CDR3 contains 15 residues. Germline CDR1 reads KGHSH; CDR2 reads LQKENI. V was cut by 0 bases and J by 4 bases, with 10 bases left in between. CDR3 sequence reads: CASSPPGQRNQPQHF. The CDR3 bases are TGTGCCAGCTCACCACCCGGACAGAGAAATCAGCCCCAGCATTTT.

This clone was recorded only once. This rearrangement joins TRBV9 to TRBJ1-3; 8 nucleotides line up with TRBD1. Germline V gene sequence: CDR1 SGDLS, CDR2 YYNGEE. This CDR3 spans 17 amino acids. Unmatched junction bases numbered 11, after V lost 4 bases and J lost 2 bases. CDR3 nucleotide sequence: TGTGCCAGCAGCACCCGACAGGGGCCCCTTGCTGGAAACACCATATATTTT. Translated: CASSTRQGPLAGNTIYF.

The chain employs TRBV5-4 and TRBJ2-5; D is possibly TRBD1 (6 bases). The CDR3 is 13 residues long. Germline V CDR1 and CDR2: SGHNT, YYREEE (reference sequence). V lost 2 bases and J lost 4, with 9 bases in between. The CDR3 DNA reads as TGTGCCAGCAGCTTTTACAGGGCAGAGACCCAGTACTTC. It translates to CASSFYRAETQYF.

The rearrangement uses TRBV6-4 and TRBJ2-2; no clear D gene. There are 16 residues in the CDR3. Germline values: CDR1 MRHNA, CDR2 SNTAGT. The germline V and J ends were trimmed by 0 bases and 2 bases, with 10 bases remaining between them. This CDR3 is CASSDSKQSNTGELFF. The CDR3 DNA is TGTGCCAGCAGTGACTCGAAACAGTCCAACACCGGGGAGCTGTTTTTT.

This chain connects TRBV11-2 to TRBJ2-3, with D perhaps matching TRBD2 (5 bases). CDR1 SGHAT and CDR2 FQNNGV come from the germline V gene. Trimming took off 0 bases at V and 6 bases at J, with 7 bases between the two ends. This CDR3 contains 13 residues. This CDR3 is CASSLDPGDTQYF. The CDR3 coding sequence is TGTGCCAGCAGCTTAGACCCGGGGGATACGCAGTATTTT.

The chain is built from TRBV27 and TRBJ1-4, with D possibly being TRBD1 (6 bases). V was pared by 3 bases and J by 7 bases, with 12 bases between. This CDR3 comprises 14 residues. The V gene's germline CDR1 is MNHEY and CDR2 SMNVEV (reference sequence). CDR3 DNA: TGTGCCAGCAGTTTGTTAACAGGGAGTGAAAAACTGTTTTTT. Its protein is CASSLLTGSEKLFF.

V usage is TRBV4-2 and J usage is TRBJ2-7; 7 bases match TRBD1. V was clipped by 5 bases and J by 2 bases; unmatched bases: 15. The CDR3 totals 17 residues. Per the germline V gene, CDR1 is LGHNA and CDR2 is YNFKEQ. CDR3 DNA: TGTGCCAGCAGCTCCCTAGGGGGCCGGGGCTTTCCCTACGAGCAGTACTTC. This sequence encodes CASSSLGGRGFPYEQYF.

CDR3 protein: CASSQGSGSTDTQYF. The CDR3 DNA is TGCGCCAGCAGCCAAGGTAGCGGTAGCACAGATACGCAGTATTTT. V usage is TRBV4-1 and J usage is TRBJ2-3; weak D call: TRBD2 (6 bases). V was cut by 1 base and J by 0 bases, with 8 bases left in between. The CDR3 totals 15 residues. Germline CDR1 reads MGHRA; CDR2 reads YSYEKL.

The chain couples TRBV19 to TRBJ2-1; D is unclear. The CDR3 runs to 13 residues. V gave up 5 bases and J gave up 6 bases, with 11 bases separating them. Germline V gene lookup returns CDR1 LNHDA and CDR2 SQIVND (reference sequence). CDR3 DNA sequence: TGTGCCAGTAGTCATCGAGGCGGCAATGAGCAGTTCTTC. Its protein product is CASSHRGGNEQFF. The full variable domain, completed using reference TRBV19 and TRBJ2-1, is DGGITQSPKYLFRKEGQNVTLSCEQNLNHDAMYWYRQDPGQGLRLIYYSQIVNDFQKGDIAEGYSVSREKKESFPLTVTSAQKNPTAFYLCASSHRGGNEQFFGPGTRLTVL.

The chain links TRBV27 to TRBJ2-1, with a tentative D call TRBD1 (5 bases). Trimming removed 4 bases from V and 12 bases from J, with 25 bases in between. The germline V gene encodes CDR1 MNHEY and CDR2 SMNVEV (reference sequence). The CDR3 covers 16 residues. The CDR3 spells CASSYSDVTDVSGQFF. The DNA of the CDR3 is TGTGCCAGCAGTTATAGTGACGTGACAGACGTGTCAGGGCAGTTCTTC.

The chain employs TRBV4-3 and TRBJ2-7; D is perhaps TRBD2 (6 bases). CDR1 is LGHNA, CDR2 YSLEER, per germline. The CDR3 length is 14 residues. With 4 bases removed from V and 2 bases from J, the gap between germline ends came to 12 bases. The DNA for the CDR3 is TGCGCCAGCAGCCCAGGGACTGAAACCTACGAGCAGTACTTC. Translated, it gives CASSPGTETYEQYF.

The CDR3 here is CASSQDDREQREQYF. The CDR3 bases are TGCGCCAGCAGCCAGGATGACAGGGAACAGCGGGAGCAGTACTTC. The genes are TRBV4-1 and TRBJ2-7; 7 bases match TRBD1. V trimming: 3 bases; J trimming: 7 bases; junction bases outside the gene matches: 12. The CDR3 runs 15 residues. Germline CDR1 MGHRA, CDR2 YSYEKL.

This clone was observed a single time. The chain uses TRBV27 and TRBJ2-3; D gene ambiguous. With 4 bases removed from V and 0 bases from J, the gap between germline ends came to 14 bases. The CDR3 totals 16 residues. Germline assignment: CDR1 MNHEY and CDR2 SMNVEV (reference sequence). This CDR3 is CASSSTTTSSTDTQYF. In DNA, the CDR3 is TGTGCCAGCAGTTCAACTACAACGTCTAGCACAGATACGCAGTATTTT.

This clone has a handful of counts. V usage is TRBV11-2 and J usage is TRBJ2-7; D uncertain. The germline gives CDR1 SGHAT, CDR2 FQNNGV. There are 15 residues in the CDR3. V lost 0 bases and J 3 bases, leaving 12 bases between the germline ends. The DNA for the CDR3 is TGTGCCAGCAGCTTAGACCCGTATCCCCTCTACGAGCAGTACTTC. Translated: CASSLDPYPLYEQYF.

The chain couples TRBV5-1 to TRBJ1-6; tentatively, D is TRBD1 (5 bases). CDR1 SGHRS and CDR2 YFSETQ come from the germline V gene. The CDR3 covers 16 residues. Trimming cost V 3 bases and J 7 bases, with 17 bases left between them. CDR3 DNA: TGCGCCAGCAGCTGGGTGGCGAGGCAGGGAAATTCACCCCTCCACTTT. Its translation is CASSWVARQGNSPLHF.

The chain couples TRBV7-9 to TRBJ2-5, with 9 bases fitting TRBD1. CDR1 SEHNR and CDR2 FQNEAQ come from the germline V gene (reference sequence). Trimming took 4 bases from V and 4 from J; bases not matched to a gene: 7. The CDR3 length is 15 residues. CDR3 bases: TGTGCCAGCAGCTCTTACAGGGGGCGAGGAGAGACCCAGTACTTC. Translation gives CASSSYRGRGETQYF.

The chain recombines TRBV19 with TRBJ2-5, with D maybe TRBD1 (6 bases). The length of the CDR3 is 15 residues. The V and J ends lost 9 bases and 1 base respectively, with 18 bases between them. Germline V CDR1 and CDR2: LNHDA, SQIVND (reference sequence). The CDR3 DNA follows: TGTGCCAGCAAGAGAAGAGGACAGCCCCAAGAGACCCAGTACTTC. It yields the protein CASKRRGQPQETQYF.

This rearrangement joins TRBV7-3 to TRBJ2-1; TRBD2 matches 9 bases. CDR3 length equals 20 residues. With V trimmed by 1 base and J by 0 bases, 13 bases remained unmatched. Germline assignment: CDR1 SGHTA and CDR2 FQGTGA. The CDR3 reads CASSLSARREGRSSYNEQFF. CDR3 nucleotide sequence: TGTGCCAGCAGCTTAAGTGCGAGGCGGGAGGGCCGGAGCTCCTACAATGAGCAGTTCTTC.

This rearrangement joins TRBV5-1 to TRBJ1-6; D is undetermined. Germline-derived CDR1 and CDR2 are SGHRS and YFSETQ. V lost 5 bases, J lost 2 bases, and 11 bases lay in between. The CDR3 extends over 15 amino acids. Here the CDR3 DNA reads TGCGCCAGCAGTGAGGGAGCCCCCTATAATTCACCCCTCCACTTT. Residues: CASSEGAPYNSPLHF.

This clone was found a few times. The chain carries TRBV30 and TRBJ2-2, with a weak D call TRBD1 (5 bases). Trimming cost V 4 bases and J 5 bases, with 17 bases left between them. The CDR3 sequence is 15 residues long. The germline gives CDR1 GTSNPN, CDR2 SVGIG (reference sequence). In nucleotides, the CDR3 is TGTGCCTGGACCTTAGGGGTCCTGAGAACCGGGGAGCTGTTTTTT. As protein: CAWTLGVLRTGELFF.

This clone is a singleton in its sample. V is TRBV6-1 and J is TRBJ2-3; 10 nucleotides align to TRBD2. Germline V gene sequence: CDR1 MNHNS, CDR2 SASEGT. The CDR3 consists of 15 residues. The junction had 4 bases not matched to a gene; V was cut back by 5 bases and J by 2 bases. The CDR3 here is CASSSSGGATDTQYF. The CDR3 DNA reads as TGTGCCAGCAGTTCCAGCGGGGGGGCCACAGATACGCAGTATTTT.

J is TRBJ2-3 and V is TRBV6-4; 9 nucleotides agree with TRBD2. CDR1 and CDR2 (germline): MRHNA, SNTAGT. The J segment lost 2 bases and the V segment lost 4 bases, leaving 4 bases of the junction unmatched. The CDR3 contains 15 residues. Here the CDR3 DNA reads TGTGCCAGCAGTGTGCTAGCGGGGTCCACAGATACGCAGTATTTT. The encoded protein is CASSVLAGSTDTQYF.